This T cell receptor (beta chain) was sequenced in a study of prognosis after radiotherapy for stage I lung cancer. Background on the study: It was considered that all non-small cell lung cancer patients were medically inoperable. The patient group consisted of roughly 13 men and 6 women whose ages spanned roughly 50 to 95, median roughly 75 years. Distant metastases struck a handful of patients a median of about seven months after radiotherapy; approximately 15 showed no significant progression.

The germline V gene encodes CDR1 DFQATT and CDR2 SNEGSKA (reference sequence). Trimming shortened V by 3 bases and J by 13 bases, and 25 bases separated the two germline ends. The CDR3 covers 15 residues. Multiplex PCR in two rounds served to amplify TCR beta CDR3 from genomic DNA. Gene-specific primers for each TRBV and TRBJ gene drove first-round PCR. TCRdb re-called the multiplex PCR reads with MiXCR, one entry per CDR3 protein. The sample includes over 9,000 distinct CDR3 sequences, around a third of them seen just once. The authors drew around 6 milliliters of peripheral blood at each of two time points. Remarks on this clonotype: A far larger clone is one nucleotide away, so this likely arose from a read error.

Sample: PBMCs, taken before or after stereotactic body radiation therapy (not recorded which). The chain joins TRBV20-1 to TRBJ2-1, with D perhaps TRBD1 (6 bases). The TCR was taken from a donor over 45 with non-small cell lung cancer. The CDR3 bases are TGCAGTGCTAGCCCGGCACAGGGAACCCAAGAGACCCAGTTCTTC. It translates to CSASPAQGTQETQFF.